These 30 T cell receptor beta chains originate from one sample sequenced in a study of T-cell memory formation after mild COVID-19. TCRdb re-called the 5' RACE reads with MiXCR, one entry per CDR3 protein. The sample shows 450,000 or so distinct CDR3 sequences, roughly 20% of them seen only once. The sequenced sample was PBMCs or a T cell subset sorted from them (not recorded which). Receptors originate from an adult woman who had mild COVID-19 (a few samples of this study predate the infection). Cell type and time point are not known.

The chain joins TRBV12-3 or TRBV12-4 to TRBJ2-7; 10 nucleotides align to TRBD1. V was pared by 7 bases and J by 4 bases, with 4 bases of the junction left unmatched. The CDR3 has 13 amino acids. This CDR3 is CASKRTGGYEQYF. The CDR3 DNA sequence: TGTGCCAGCAAGAGGACAGGGGGTTACGAGCAGTACTTC.

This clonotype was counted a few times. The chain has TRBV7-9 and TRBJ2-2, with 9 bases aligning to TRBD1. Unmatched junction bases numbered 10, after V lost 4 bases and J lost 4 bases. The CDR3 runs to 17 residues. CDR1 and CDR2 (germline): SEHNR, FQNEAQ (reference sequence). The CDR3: CASSSQLGTGSTGELFF. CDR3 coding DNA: TGTGCCAGCAGCTCACAGCTCGGGACAGGGTCCACCGGGGAGCTGTTTTTT.

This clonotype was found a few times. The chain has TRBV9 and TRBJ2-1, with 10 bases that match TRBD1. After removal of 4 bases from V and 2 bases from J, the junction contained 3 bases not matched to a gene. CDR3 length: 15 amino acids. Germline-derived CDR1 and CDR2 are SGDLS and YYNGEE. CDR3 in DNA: TGTGCCAGCAGCATCGGACAGGGGGCCTACAATGAGCAGTTCTTC. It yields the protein CASSIGQGAYNEQFF.

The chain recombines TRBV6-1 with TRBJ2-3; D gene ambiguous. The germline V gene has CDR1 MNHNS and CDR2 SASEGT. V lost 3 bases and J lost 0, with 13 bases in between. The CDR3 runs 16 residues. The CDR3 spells CASSDPTVASTDTQYF. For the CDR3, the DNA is TGTGCCAGCAGTGATCCCACAGTCGCTAGCACAGATACGCAGTATTTT.

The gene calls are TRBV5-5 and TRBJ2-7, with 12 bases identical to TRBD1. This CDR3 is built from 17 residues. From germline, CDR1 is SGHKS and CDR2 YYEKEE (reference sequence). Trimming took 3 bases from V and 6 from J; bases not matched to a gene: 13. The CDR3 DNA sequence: TGTGCCAGCAGCTCGACCATACTCCGGGACAGGGGGCGCGAGCAGTACTTC. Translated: CASSSTILRDRGREQYF.

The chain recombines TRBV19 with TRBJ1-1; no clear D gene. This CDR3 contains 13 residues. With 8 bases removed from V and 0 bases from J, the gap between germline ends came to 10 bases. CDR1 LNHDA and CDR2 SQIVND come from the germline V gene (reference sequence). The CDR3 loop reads CASRIDMNTEAFF. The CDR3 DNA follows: TGTGCCAGTCGGATAGACATGAACACTGAAGCTTTCTTT.

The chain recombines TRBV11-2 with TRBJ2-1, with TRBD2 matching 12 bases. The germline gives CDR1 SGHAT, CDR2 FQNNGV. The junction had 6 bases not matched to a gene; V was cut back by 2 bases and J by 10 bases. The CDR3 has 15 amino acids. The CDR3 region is CASSLRGLAGLEQFF. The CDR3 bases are TGTGCCAGCAGCTTACGAGGACTAGCGGGATTGGAGCAGTTCTTC.

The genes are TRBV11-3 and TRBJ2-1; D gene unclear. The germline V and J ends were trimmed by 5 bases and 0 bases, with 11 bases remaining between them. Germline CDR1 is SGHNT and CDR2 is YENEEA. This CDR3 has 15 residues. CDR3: CASSPRLGSYNEQFF. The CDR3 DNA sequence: TGTGCCAGCAGCCCCCGACTGGGCTCCTACAATGAGCAGTTCTTC.

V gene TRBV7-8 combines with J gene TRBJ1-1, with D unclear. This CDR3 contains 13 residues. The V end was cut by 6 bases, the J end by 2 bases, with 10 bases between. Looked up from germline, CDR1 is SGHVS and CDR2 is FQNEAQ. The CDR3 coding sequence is TGTGCCAGCAGTCTGTACAGTAACACTGAAGCTTTCTTT. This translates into CASSLYSNTEAFF.

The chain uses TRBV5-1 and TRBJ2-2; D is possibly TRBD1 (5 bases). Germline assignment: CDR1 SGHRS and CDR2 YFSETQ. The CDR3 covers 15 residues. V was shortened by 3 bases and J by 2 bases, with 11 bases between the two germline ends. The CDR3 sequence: CASSWSQGNTGELFF. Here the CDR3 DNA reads TGCGCCAGCAGCTGGTCCCAGGGTAACACCGGGGAGCTGTTTTTT.

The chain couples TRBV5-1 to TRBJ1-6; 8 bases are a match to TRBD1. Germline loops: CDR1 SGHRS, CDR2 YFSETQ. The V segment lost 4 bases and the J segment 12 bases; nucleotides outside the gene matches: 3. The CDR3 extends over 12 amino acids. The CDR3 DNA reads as TGCGCCAGCAGCCCAGGGACAGGACCCCTCCACTTT. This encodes CASSPGTGPLHF.

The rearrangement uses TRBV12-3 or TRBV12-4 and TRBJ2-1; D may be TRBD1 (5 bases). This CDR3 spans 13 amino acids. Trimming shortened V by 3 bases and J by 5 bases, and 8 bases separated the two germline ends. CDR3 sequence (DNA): TGTGCCAGCAGTTTTCAGGGCCACAATGAGCAGTTCTTC. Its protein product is CASSFQGHNEQFF.

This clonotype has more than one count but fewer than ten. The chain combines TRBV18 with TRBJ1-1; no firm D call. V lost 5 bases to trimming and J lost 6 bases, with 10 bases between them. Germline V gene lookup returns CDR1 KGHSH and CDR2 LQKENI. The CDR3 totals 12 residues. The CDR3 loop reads CASSNLAAEAFF. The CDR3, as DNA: TGTGCCAGCTCAAACCTCGCCGCTGAAGCTTTCTTT.

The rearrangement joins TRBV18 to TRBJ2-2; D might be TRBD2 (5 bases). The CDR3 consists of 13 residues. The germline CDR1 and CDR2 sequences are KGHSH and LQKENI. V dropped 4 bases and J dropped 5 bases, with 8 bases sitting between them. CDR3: CASSRRETGELFF. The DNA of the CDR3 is TGTGCCAGCTCACGAAGGGAGACCGGGGAGCTGTTTTTT.

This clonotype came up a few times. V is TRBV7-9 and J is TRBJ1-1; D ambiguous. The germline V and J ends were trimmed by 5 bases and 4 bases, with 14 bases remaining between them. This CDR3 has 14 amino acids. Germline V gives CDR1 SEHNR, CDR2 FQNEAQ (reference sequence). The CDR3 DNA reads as TGTGCCAGCAGCCCCTCCGCGTGGGGCACTGAAGCTTTCTTT. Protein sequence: CASSPSAWGTEAFF.

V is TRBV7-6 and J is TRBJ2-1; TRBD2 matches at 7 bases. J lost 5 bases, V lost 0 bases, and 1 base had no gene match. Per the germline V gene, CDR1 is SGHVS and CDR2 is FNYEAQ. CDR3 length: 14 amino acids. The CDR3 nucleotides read TGTGCCAGCAGCTTAGCTACTAGCGACAATGAGCAGTTCTTC. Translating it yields CASSLATSDNEQFF.

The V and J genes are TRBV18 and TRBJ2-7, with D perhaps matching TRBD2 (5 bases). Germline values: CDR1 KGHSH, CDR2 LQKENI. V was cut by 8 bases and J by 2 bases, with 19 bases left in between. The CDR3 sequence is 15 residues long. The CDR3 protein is CASATEGRYTYEQYF. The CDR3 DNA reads TGTGCCAGCGCCACTGAGGGCAGGTACACCTACGAGCAGTACTTC.

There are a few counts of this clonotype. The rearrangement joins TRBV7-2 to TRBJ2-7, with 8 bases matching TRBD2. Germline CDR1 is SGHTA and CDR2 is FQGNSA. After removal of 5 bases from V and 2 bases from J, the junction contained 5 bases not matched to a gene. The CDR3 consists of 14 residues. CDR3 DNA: TGTGCCAGCAGCCGGACTAGCACCCCCTACGAGCAGTACTTC. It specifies CASSRTSTPYEQYF.

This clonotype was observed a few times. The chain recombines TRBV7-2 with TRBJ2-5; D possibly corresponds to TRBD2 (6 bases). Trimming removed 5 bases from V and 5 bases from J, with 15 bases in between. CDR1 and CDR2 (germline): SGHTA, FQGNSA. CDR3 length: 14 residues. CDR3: CASSPGLPEETQYF. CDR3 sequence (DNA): TGTGCCAGCAGCCCTGGACTACCCGAGGAGACCCAGTACTTC.

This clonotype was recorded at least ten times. CDR3 DNA sequence: TGCGCCAGCAGCGTATCCGGGACAGGGTACAATGAGCAGTTCTTC. Translating it yields CASSVSGTGYNEQFF. The chain joins TRBV5-1 to TRBJ2-1; 9 bases are shared with TRBD1. CDR1 is SGHRS, CDR2 YFSETQ, per germline. J gave up 4 bases and V 4 bases, and 6 bases lay outside the gene matches. This CDR3 comprises 15 residues.

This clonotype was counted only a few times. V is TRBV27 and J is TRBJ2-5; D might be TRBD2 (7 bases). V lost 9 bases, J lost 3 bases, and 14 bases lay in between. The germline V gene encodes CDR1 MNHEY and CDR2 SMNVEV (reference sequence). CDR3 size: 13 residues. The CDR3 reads CASGRGREETQYF. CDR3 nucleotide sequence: TGTGCCAGTGGGCGGGGGCGGGAAGAGACCCAGTACTTC.

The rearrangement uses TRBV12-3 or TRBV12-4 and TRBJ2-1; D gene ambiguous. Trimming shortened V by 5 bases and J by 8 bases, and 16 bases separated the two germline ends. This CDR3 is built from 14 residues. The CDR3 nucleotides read TGTGCCAGCAGTGCGTTTGCGGTAGGATATGAGCAGTTCTTC. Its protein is CASSAFAVGYEQFF.

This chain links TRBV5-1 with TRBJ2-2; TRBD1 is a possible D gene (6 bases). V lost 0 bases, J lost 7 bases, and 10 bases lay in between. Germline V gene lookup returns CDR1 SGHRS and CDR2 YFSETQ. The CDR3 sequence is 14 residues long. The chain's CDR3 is CASSLDRVSGELFF. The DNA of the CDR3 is TGCGCCAGCAGCTTGGACAGGGTGAGCGGGGAGCTGTTTTTT.

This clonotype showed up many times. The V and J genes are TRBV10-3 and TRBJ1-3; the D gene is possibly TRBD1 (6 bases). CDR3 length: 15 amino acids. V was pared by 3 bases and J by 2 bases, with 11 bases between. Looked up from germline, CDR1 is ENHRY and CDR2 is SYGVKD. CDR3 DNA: TGTGCCATCAGTGACCCAGGGGAAGCTGGAAACACCATATATTTT. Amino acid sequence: CAISDPGEAGNTIYF.

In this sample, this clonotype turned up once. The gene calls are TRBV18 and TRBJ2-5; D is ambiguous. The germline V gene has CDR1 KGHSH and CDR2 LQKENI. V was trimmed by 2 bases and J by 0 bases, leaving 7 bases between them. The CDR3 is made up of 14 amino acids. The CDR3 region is CASSPAMYQETQYF. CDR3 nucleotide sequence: TGTGCCAGCTCACCAGCGATGTACCAAGAGACCCAGTACTTC.

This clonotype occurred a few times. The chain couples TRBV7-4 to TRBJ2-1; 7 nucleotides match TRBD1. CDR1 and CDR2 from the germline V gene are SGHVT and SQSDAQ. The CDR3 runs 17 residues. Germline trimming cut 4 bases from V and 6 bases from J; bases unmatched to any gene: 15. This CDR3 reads CASSSSDRFHVLNEQFF. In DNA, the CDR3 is TGTGCCAGCAGCTCCTCGGACAGGTTCCATGTTCTCAATGAGCAGTTCTTC.

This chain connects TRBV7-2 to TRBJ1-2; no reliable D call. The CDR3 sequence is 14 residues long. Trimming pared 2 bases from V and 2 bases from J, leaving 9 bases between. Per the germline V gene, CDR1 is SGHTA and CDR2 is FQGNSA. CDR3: CASSLHRTNYGYTF. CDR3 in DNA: TGTGCCAGCAGCTTACATAGGACCAACTATGGCTACACCTTC.

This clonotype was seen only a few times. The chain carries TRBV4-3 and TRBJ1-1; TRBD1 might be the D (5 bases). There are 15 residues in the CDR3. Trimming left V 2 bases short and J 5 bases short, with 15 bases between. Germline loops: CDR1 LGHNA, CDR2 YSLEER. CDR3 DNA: TGCGCCAGCAGCCAATCTCACCGGGGGGGAACTGAAGCTTTCTTT. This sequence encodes CASSQSHRGGTEAFF.

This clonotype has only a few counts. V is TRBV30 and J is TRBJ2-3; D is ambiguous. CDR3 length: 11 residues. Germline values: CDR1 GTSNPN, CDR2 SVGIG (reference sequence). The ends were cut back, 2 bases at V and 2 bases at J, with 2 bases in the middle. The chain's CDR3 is CAWSPTDTQYF. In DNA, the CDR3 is TGTGCCTGGAGTCCCACAGATACGCAGTATTTT.

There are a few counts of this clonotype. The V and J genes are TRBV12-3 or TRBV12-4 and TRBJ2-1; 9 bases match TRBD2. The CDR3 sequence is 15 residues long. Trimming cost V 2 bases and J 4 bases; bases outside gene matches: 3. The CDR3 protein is CASSLRTSEYNEQFF. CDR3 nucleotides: TGTGCCAGCAGTTTACGGACTAGCGAGTACAATGAGCAGTTCTTC.